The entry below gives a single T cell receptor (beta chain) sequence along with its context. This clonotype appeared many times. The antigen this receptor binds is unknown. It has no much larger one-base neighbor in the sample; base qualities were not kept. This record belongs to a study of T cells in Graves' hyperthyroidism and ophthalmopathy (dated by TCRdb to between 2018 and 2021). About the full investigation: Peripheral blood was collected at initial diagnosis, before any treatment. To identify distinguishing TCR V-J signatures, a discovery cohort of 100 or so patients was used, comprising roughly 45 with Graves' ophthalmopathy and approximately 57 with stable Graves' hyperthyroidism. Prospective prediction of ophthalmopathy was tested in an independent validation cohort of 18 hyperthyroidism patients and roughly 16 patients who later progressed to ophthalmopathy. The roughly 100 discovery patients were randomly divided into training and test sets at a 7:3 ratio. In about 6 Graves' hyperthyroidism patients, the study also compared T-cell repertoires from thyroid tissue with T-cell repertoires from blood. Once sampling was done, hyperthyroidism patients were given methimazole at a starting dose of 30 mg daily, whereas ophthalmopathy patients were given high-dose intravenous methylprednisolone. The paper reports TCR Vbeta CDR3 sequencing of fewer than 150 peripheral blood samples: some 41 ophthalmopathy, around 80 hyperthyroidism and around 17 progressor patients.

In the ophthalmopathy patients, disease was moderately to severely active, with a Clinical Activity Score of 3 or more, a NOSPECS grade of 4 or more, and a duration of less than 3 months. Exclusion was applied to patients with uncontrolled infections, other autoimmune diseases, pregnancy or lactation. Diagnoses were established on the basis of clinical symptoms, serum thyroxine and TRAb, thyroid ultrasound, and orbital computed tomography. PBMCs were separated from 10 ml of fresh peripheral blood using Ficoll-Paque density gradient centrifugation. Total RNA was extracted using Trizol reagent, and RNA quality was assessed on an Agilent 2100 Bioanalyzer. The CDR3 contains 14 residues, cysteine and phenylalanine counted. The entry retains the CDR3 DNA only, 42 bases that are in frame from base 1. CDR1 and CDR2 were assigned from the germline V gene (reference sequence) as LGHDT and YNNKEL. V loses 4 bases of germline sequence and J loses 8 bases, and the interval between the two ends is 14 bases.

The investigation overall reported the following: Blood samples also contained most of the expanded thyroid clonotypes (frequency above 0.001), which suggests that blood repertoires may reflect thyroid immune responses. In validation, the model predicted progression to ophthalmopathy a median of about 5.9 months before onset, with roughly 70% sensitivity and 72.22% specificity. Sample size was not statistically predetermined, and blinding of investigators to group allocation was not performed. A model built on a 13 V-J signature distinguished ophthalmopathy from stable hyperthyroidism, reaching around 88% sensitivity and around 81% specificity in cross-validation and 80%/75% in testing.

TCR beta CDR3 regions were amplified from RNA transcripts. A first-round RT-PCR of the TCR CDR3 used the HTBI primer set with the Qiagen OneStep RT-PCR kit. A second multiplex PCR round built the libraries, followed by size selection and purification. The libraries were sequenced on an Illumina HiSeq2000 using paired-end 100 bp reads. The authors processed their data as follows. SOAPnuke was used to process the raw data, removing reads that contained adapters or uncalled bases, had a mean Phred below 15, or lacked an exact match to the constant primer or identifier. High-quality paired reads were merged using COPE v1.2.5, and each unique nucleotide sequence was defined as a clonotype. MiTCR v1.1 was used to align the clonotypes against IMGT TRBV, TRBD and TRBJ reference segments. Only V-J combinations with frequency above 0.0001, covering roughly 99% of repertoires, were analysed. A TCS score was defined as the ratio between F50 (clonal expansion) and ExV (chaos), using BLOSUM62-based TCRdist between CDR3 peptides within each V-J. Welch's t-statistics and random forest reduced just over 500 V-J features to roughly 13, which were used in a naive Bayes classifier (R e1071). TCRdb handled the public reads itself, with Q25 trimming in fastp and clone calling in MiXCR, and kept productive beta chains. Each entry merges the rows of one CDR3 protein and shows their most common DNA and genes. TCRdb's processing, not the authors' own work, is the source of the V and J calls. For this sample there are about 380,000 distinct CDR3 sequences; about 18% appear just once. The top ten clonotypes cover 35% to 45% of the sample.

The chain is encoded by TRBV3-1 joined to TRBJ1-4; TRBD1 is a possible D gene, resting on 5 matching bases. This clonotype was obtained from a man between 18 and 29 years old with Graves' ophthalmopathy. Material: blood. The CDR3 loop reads CASSPAGLGEKLFF. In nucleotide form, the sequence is TGTGCCAGCAGCCCCGCGGGGCTGGGCGAAAAACTGTTTTTT.